Presented here are 20 T cell receptor beta chains from one specimen sequenced in a study of regulatory T cells in long-lasting Graves disease. iRepertoire HTBI primers and Arm-PCR of CDR3 regions built TCR beta libraries. TCRdb passed the multiplex PCR reads through MiXCR, listing each CDR3 protein once. This sample has roughly 520,000 distinct CDR3 sequences, with 12% found just once. Documented time point: newly diagnosed GD, antithyroid drugs for less than 3 months. PBMC-derived RNA was used for the TCR library. The same data also contributed to another study, on T cells in Graves' hyperthyroidism and ophthalmopathy.

The material sequenced was peripheral blood mononuclear cells (PBMCs), taken at new diagnosis, from a patient treated with antithyroid drugs. These receptor sequences come from a woman aged 25-40 years with Graves disease.

This clonotype was counted ten times or more. This chain connects TRBV28 to TRBJ1-3, with D possibly matching TRBD1 (6 bases). Germline V gene lookup returns CDR1 MDHEN and CDR2 SYDVKM. V lost 5 bases and J 0 bases, leaving 17 bases between the germline ends. This CDR3 is 17 amino acids long. For the CDR3, the DNA is TGTGCCAGCAGTCCATGGGGGCAGATCGTCTCTGGAAACACCATATATTTT. Translated: CASSPWGQIVSGNTIYF.

This clonotype was seen repeatedly, ten times or more. The CDR3 sequence is CASSYKESSYEQYF. CDR3 in DNA: TGTGCCAGCAGTTATAAGGAAAGCTCCTACGAGCAGTACTTC. The chain joins TRBV6-2 or TRBV6-3 to TRBJ2-7; D uncertain. The CDR3 contains 14 residues. Trimming took 3 bases from V and 0 from J, leaving 9 bases between them. Germline CDR1 reads MNHEY; CDR2 reads SVGEGT.

This clonotype was recorded at least ten times. V and J are TRBV7-8 and TRBJ1-1; D remains ambiguous. The CDR3 spans 16 residues. Germline-derived CDR1 and CDR2 are SGHVS and FQNEAQ. The ends were cut back, 1 base at V and 5 bases at J, with 17 bases in the middle. This CDR3 reads CASSLGNFLLGTEAFF. In DNA form, the CDR3 reads TGTGCCAGCAGCTTAGGAAACTTTCTCTTGGGGACTGAAGCTTTCTTT.

This clonotype was counted at least ten times. The rearrangement uses TRBV15 and TRBJ1-5; D remains ambiguous. V was cut by 1 base and J by 7 bases, with 11 bases left in between. CDR1 and CDR2 (germline): LNHNV, YYDKDF (reference sequence). CDR3 length equals 14 residues. CDR3 bases: TGTGCCACCAGCAGAGCCCGGGGTCGACAGCCCCAGCATTTT. Its protein product is CATSRARGRQPQHF.

V and J are TRBV5-5 and TRBJ2-1; maybe TRBD2 (5 bases). Trimming removed 4 bases at V and 7 bases at J, with 12 bases between. The CDR3 has 13 residues. The germline CDR1 and CDR2 sequences are SGHKS and YYEKEE (reference sequence). The CDR3 DNA follows: TGTGCCAGCAGCCTCGGCTGGAGGAATGAGCAGTTCTTC. This codes for CASSLGWRNEQFF. Full variable domain (remainder filled in from reference TRBV5-5 and TRBJ2-1): DAGVTQSPTHLIKTRGQQVTLRCSPISGHKSVSWYQQVLGQGPQFIFQYYEKEERGRGNFPDRFSARQFPNYSSELNVNALLLGDSALYLCASSLGWRNEQFFGPGTRLTVL.

This chain links TRBV3-1 with TRBJ2-1, with D possibly TRBD2 on 5 matching bases. Trimming cost V 1 base and J 6 bases, with 13 bases left between them. The CDR3 has 15 residues. The V gene's germline CDR1 is LGHDT and CDR2 YNNKEL (reference sequence). The DNA of the CDR3 is TGTGCCAGCAGCCAAGTCGGACTCGGAGGCAATGAGCAGTTCTTC. Its translation: CASSQVGLGGNEQFF.

This clonotype was picked up many times. The chain employs TRBV2 and TRBJ2-7; D is undetermined. Germline CDR1 SNHLY, CDR2 FYNNEI. There are 15 residues in the CDR3. Trimming took off 6 bases at V and 5 bases at J, with 20 bases between the two ends. The CDR3 sequence: CASRGYGPEANEQYF. CDR3 coding DNA: TGTGCCAGCAGGGGGTACGGACCTGAGGCCAACGAGCAGTACTTC.

This clonotype was seen ten or more times. This chain links TRBV2 with TRBJ1-6, with D maybe TRBD1 (6 bases). The CDR3 sequence is 13 residues long. The ends were cut back, 6 bases at V and 5 bases at J, with 8 bases in the middle. Germline V gene data show CDR1 as SNHLY and CDR2 as FYNNEI. The CDR3 reads CASRGDNNSPLHF. CDR3 nucleotides: TGTGCCAGCAGGGGGGACAATAATTCACCCCTCCACTTT.

This clonotype was observed many times. One junction end disagrees with the germline gene, perhaps due to a read error. This rearrangement joins TRBV5-1 to TRBJ2-7; no definite D call. The CDR3 runs to 13 residues. CDR1 SGHRS and CDR2 YFSETQ come from the germline V gene. CDR3 loop: CASSLGSIYEQYF. CDR3 DNA sequence: TGTGCCAGCAGCTTAGGTTCCATCTACGAGCAGTACTTC.

About this clonotype itself: This sequence may be a read error, since a much larger clone differs from it by one base. Since the CDR3 does not end with the conserved phenylalanine or tryptophan, this likely comes from a read error. The rearrangement joins TRBV7-3 to TRBJ2-1; TRBD2 matches at 10 bases. This CDR3 has 17 amino acids. After removal of 6 bases from V and 5 bases from J, the junction contained 13 bases not matched to a gene. CDR1 and CDR2 from the germline V gene are SGHTA and FQGTGA. CDR3 loop: CASSWGAGGPAHNEQFL. The CDR3 DNA sequence: TGTGCCAGCAGTTGGGGAGCGGGAGGGCCAGCGCACAATGAGCAGTTCTTG.

The chain carries TRBV10-3 and TRBJ1-5; 7 bases align to TRBD1. The germline gives CDR1 ENHRY, CDR2 SYGVKD. Unmatched junction bases numbered 3, after V lost 8 bases and J lost 5 bases. The CDR3 extends over 12 amino acids. In DNA form, the CDR3 reads TGTGCCATCGGGACAGCCGATCAGCCCCAGCATTTT. This sequence encodes CAIGTADQPQHF.

This clonotype was seen repeatedly, ten times or more. The rearrangement links TRBV20-1 to TRBJ2-7, with a possible D match to TRBD2 (5 bases). V lost 3 bases, J lost 0 bases, and 9 bases lay in between. The CDR3 has 13 residues. Germline V gene sequence: CDR1 DFQATT, CDR2 SNEGSKA (reference sequence). Here the CDR3 reads CSAREALSYEQYF. CDR3 bases: TGCAGTGCTAGGGAGGCCCTCTCCTACGAGCAGTACTTC.

This clonotype was found many times. This chain connects TRBV3-1 to TRBJ2-1, with 8 nucleotides matching TRBD2. The CDR3 totals 16 residues. Germline assignment: CDR1 LGHDT and CDR2 YNNKEL (reference sequence). After removal of 3 bases from V and 7 bases from J, the junction contained 11 bases not matched to a gene. CDR3 bases: TGTGCCAGCAGCCAGGAGATAGCGGGACGTCGGAATGAGCAGTTCTTC. Its protein is CASSQEIAGRRNEQFF.

About this clonotype: A far larger clone is one base from this, pointing to a likely read error. The chain combines TRBV7-2 with TRBJ2-1; 10 bases fit TRBD2. This CDR3 region has 18 residues. Germline V gene sequence: CDR1 SGHTA, CDR2 FQGNSA. CDR3 sequence (DNA): TGTGCCAGCAGCTACAGACAACACCTAGCGGGAGAATACAATGAGCAGTCCTTC. It codes for CASSYRQHLAGEYNEQSF.

This clonotype was seen at least ten times. The chain is built from TRBV9 and TRBJ2-2; 7 positions agree with TRBD2. CDR3 length: 15 amino acids. V was pared by 1 base and J by 4 bases, with 4 bases of the junction left unmatched. Germline V lookup: CDR1 SGDLS, CDR2 YYNGEE. CDR3 bases: TGTGCCAGCAGCGTATGGAGGACTAGCACCGGGGAGCTGTTTTTT. Protein: CASSVWRTSTGELFF.

This clonotype was seen more than once but under ten times. One junction end does not reproduce the germline sequence, and a read error may be involved. The chain couples TRBV5-1 to TRBJ1-1, with D unclear. The CDR3 consists of 12 residues. Germline V gene data show CDR1 as SGHRS and CDR2 as YFSETQ. The CDR3 region is CASRLGSTEAFF. The CDR3 DNA sequence: TGCGCCAGCAGATTGGGGAGCACTGAAGCTTTCTTT. The full variable domain, its missing parts supplied by reference TRBV5-1 and TRBJ1-1, is KAGVTQTPRYLIKTRGQQVTLSCSPISGHRSVSWYQQTPGQGLQFLFEYFSETQRNKGNFPGRFSGRQFSNSRSEMNVSTLELGDSALYLCASRLGSTEAFFGQGTRLTVV.

This clonotype has more than one count but fewer than ten. This chain uses TRBV7-2 with TRBJ2-2; D is perhaps TRBD1 (6 bases). CDR1 and CDR2 from the germline V gene are SGHTA and FQGNSA. The CDR3 has 20 residues. V dropped 4 bases and J dropped 4 bases, with 28 bases sitting between them. The CDR3 is CASSSRGRDTRFSTTGELFF. CDR3 nucleotide sequence: TGTGCCAGCAGCTCCAGGGGTCGGGACACCCGATTCTCCACCACCGGGGAGCTGTTTTTT.

The table lists this clonotype with many counts. This chain connects TRBV12-3 or TRBV12-4 to TRBJ1-1, with a tentative D call TRBD1 (5 bases). V was cut by 7 bases and J by 1 base, with 13 bases left in between. The length of the CDR3 is 14 residues. The CDR3 region has the DNA TGTGCCAGCAACCTAAACGGGGCGAACACTGAAGCTTTCTTT. The encoded protein is CASNLNGANTEAFF.

This clonotype showed up many times. CDR3 region: CAWSDRVGQPQHF. CDR3 bases: TGTGCCTGGAGTGACAGGGTAGGACAGCCCCAGCATTTT. The V gene is TRBV30, the J gene TRBJ1-5, with D possibly being TRBD1 (6 bases). Trimming removed 1 base from V and 7 bases from J, with 11 bases in between. Germline CDR1 and CDR2: GTSNPN and SVGIG (reference sequence). The CDR3 length is 13 residues.

This chain links TRBV27 with TRBJ2-7; D gene unclear. The V end lost 4 bases, the J end lost 0 bases, and 10 bases lay between the germline ends. This CDR3 contains 14 residues. Germline assignment: CDR1 MNHEY and CDR2 SMNVEV (reference sequence). CDR3 bases: TGTGCCAGCAGTTGGGCAGAAAGCTCCTACGAGCAGTACTTC. Translating it yields CASSWAESSYEQYF.